The sample holds a few counts of the clone carrying this TCR beta chain. V was trimmed by 5 bases and J by 1 base, leaving 9 bases between them. This CDR3 has 13 amino acids. Germline V gene data show CDR1 as SGHRS and CDR2 as YFSETQ. These data come from a study of regulatory T cells in long-lasting Graves disease. Investigators prepared the TCR beta libraries by applying iRepertoire HTBI primers and Arm-PCR of CDR3 regions. TCRdb fed the multiplex PCR reads into MiXCR, producing one record per CDR3 protein. Of around 360,000 distinct CDR3 sequences in the sample, 15% to 20% were seen once. Time point given: newly diagnosed GD, antithyroid drugs for less than 3 months. There was RNA extracted from PBMCs, and the TCR library was made from it. These data were also filed under a second study, of T cells in Graves' hyperthyroidism and ophthalmopathy. That report adds: Patients counted as stable if ophthalmopathy did not develop within 18 months.

The source of this sequence is a woman between 18 and 30 years old with Graves disease. This chain uses TRBV5-1 with TRBJ1-2; D not resolved. This sample comprised peripheral blood mononuclear cells (PBMCs), obtained at new diagnosis, from a patient treated with antithyroid drugs. In DNA form, the CDR3 reads TGCGCCAGCAGATTAGAAGTTAACTATGGCTACACCTTC. Protein sequence: CASRLEVNYGYTF.